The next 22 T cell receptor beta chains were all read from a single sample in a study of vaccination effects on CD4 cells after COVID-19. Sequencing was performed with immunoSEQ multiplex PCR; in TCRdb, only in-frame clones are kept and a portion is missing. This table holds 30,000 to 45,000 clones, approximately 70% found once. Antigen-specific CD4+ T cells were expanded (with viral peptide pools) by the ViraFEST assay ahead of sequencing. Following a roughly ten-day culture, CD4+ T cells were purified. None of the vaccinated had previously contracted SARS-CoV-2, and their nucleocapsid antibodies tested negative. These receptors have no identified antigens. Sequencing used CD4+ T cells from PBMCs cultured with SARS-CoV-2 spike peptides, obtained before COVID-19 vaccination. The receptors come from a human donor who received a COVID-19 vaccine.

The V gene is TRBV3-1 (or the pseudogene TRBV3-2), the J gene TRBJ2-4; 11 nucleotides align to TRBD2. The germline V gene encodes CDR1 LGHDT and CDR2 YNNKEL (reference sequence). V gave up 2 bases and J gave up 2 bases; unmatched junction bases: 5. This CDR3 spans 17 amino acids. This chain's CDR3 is CASSQTGTSGPKNIQYF. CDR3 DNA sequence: TGTGCCAGCAGCCAAACCGGGACTAGCGGCCCCAAAAACATTCAGTACTTC.

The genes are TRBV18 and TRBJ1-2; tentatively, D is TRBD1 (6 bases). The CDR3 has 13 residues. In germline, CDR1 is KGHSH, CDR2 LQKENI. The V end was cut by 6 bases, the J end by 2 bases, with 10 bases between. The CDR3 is CASSPGENYGYTF. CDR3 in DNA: TGTGCCAGCTCCCCAGGGGAGAACTATGGCTACACCTTC.

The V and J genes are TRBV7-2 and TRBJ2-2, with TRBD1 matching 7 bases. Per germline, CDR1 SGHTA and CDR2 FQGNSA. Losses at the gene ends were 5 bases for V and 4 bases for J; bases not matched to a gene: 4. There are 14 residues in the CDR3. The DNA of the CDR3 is TGTGCCAGCAGCCCGGGACAGATCACCGGGGAGCTGTTTTTT. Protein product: CASSPGQITGELFF.

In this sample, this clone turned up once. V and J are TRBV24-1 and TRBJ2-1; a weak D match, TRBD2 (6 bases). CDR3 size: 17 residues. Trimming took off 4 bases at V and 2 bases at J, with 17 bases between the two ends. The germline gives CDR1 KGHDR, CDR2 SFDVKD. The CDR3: CATSDGSIRLAYNEQFF. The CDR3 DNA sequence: TGTGCCACCAGTGACGGGAGTATTCGCCTCGCCTACAATGAGCAGTTCTTC.

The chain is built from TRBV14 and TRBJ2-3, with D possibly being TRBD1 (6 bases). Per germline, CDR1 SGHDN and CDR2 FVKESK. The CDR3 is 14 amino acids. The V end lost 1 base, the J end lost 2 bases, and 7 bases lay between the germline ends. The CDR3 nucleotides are TGTGCCAGCAGCCAAGCAGGGGTCACAGATACGCAGTATTTT. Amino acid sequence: CASSQAGVTDTQYF.

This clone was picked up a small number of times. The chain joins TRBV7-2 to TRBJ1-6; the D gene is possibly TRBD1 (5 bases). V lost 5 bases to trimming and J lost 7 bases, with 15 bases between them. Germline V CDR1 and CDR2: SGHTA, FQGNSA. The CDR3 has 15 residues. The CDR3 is CASSQGIGSNSPLHF. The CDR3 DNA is TGTGCCAGCAGCCAGGGCATAGGGTCCAATTCACCCCTCCACTTT.

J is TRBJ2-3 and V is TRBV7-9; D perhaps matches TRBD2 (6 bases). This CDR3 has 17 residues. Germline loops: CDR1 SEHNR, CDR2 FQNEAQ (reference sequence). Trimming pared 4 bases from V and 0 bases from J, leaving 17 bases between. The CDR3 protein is CASSSGRRGSSTDTQYF. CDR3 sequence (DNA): TGTGCCAGCAGCTCGGGACGGCGGGGATCTAGCACAGATACGCAGTATTTT. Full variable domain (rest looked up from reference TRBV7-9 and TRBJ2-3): DTGVSQNPRHKITKRGQNVTFRCDPISEHNRLYWYRQTLGQGPEFLTYFQNEAQLEKSRLLSDRFSAERPKGSFSTLEIQRTEQGDSAMYLCASSSGRRGSSTDTQYFGPGTRLTVL.

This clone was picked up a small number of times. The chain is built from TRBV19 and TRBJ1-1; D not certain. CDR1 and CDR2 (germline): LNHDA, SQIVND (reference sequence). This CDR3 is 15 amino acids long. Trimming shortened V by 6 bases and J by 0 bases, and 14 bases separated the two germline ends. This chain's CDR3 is CASRGFDNMNTEAFF. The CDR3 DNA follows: TGTGCCAGTAGGGGGTTTGACAACATGAACACTGAAGCTTTCTTT.

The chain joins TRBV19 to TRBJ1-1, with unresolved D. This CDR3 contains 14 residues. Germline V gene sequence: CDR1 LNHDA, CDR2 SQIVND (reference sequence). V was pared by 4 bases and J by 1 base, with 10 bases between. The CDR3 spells CASSKFSRNTEAFF. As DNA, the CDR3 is TGTGCCAGTAGTAAGTTTTCGAGGAACACTGAAGCTTTCTTT. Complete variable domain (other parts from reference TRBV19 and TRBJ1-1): DGGITQSPKYLFRKEGQNVTLSCEQNLNHDAMYWYRQDPGQGLRLIYYSQIVNDFQKGDIAEGYSVSREKKESFPLTVTSAQKNPTAFYLCASSKFSRNTEAFFGQGTRLTVV.

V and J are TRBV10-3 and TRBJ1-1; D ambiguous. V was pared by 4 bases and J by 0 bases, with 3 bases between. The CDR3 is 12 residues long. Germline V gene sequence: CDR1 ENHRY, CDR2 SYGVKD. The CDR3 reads CAISAMNTEAFF. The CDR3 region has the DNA TGTGCCATCAGTGCTATGAACACTGAAGCTTTCTTT.

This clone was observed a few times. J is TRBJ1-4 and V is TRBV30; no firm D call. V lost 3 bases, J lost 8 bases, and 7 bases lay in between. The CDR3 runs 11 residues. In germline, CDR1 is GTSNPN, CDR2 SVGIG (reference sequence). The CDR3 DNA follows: TGTGCCTGGAGCCGATGGGAAAAACTGTTTTTT. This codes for CAWSRWEKLFF.

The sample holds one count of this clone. As DNA, the CDR3 is TGTGCCAGCAGTCGGGCGGGGGAGGGCAGAGCTTTCTTT. Residues: CASSRAGEGRAFF. The V call is TRBV27, the J call TRBJ1-1; weak D call: TRBD1 (5 bases). Per the germline V gene, CDR1 is MNHEY and CDR2 is SMNVEV (reference sequence). V lost 5 bases, J lost 10 bases, and 17 bases lay in between. The CDR3 is 13 residues long.

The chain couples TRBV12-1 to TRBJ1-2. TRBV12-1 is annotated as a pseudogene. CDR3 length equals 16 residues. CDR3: CASSPPEGPGDYGYTF. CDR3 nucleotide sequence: TGTGCCAGCAGCCCACCCGAGGGCCCGGGGGACTATGGCTACACCTTC.

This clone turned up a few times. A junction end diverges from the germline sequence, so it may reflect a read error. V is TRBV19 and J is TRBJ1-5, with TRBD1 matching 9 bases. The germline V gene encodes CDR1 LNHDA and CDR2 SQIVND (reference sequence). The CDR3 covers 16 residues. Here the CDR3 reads CASNMLPGQGKQPQHF. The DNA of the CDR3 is TGTGCCAGTAATATGCTGCCGGGACAGGGCAAACAGCCCCAGCATTTT.

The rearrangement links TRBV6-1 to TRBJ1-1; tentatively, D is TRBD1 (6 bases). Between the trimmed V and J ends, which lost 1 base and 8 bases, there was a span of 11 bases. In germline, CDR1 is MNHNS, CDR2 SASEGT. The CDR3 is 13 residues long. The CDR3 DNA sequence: TGTGCCAGCAGTGAAGGAAGAGGGGGGGAAGCTTTCTTT. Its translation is CASSEGRGGEAFF.

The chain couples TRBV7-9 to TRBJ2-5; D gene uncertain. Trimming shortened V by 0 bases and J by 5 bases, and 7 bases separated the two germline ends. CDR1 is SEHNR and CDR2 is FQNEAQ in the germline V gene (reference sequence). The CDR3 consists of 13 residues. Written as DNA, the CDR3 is TGTGCCAGCAGCTTAGCGGGCCCTGAGACCCAGTACTTC. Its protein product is CASSLAGPETQYF.

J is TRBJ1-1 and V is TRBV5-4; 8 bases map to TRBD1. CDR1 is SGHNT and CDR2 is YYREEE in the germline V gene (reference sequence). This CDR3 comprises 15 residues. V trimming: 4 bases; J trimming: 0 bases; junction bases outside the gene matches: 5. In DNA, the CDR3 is TGTGCCAGCAGCACGGGACAGGTCATGAACACTGAAGCTTTCTTT. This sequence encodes CASSTGQVMNTEAFF.

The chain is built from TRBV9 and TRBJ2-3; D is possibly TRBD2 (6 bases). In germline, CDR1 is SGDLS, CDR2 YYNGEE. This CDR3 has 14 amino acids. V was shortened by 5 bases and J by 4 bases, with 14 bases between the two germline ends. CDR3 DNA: TGTGCCAGCAGTTGGGGGAGGTCGGCAGATACGCAGTATTTT. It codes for CASSWGRSADTQYF.

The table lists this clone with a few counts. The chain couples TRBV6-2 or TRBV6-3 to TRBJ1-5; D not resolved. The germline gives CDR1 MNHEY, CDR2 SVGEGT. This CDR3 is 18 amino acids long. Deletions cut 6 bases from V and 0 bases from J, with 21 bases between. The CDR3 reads CASRYRNSVTYSNQPQHF. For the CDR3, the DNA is TGTGCCAGCAGATACCGAAACTCCGTGACTTATAGCAATCAGCCCCAGCATTTT.

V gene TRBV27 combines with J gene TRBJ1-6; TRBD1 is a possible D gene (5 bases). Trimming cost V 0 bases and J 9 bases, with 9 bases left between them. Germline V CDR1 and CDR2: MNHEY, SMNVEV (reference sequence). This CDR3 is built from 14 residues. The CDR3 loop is CASSLSQALSPLHF. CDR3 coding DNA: TGTGCCAGCAGTTTATCACAGGCCCTTTCACCCCTCCACTTT.

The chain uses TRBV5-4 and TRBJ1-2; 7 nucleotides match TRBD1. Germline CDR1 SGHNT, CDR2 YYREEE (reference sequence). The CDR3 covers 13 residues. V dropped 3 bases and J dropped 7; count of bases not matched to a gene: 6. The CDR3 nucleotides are TGTGCCAGCAGCTCCACAGGGGCGGGTGGCTACACCTTC. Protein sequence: CASSSTGAGGYTF. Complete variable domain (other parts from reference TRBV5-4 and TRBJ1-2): ETGVTQSPTHLIKTRGQQVTLRCSSQSGHNTVSWYQQALGQGPQFIFQYYREEENGRGNFPPRFSGLQFPNYSSELNVNALELDDSALYLCASSSTGAGGYTFGSGTRLTVV.

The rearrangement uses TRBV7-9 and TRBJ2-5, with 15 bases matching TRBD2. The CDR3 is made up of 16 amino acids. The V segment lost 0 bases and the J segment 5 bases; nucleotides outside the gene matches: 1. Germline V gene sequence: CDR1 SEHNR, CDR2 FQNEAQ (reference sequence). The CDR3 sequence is CASSLAGLAGGETQYF. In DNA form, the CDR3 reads TGTGCCAGCAGCTTAGCGGGACTAGCGGGAGGCGAGACCCAGTACTTC.